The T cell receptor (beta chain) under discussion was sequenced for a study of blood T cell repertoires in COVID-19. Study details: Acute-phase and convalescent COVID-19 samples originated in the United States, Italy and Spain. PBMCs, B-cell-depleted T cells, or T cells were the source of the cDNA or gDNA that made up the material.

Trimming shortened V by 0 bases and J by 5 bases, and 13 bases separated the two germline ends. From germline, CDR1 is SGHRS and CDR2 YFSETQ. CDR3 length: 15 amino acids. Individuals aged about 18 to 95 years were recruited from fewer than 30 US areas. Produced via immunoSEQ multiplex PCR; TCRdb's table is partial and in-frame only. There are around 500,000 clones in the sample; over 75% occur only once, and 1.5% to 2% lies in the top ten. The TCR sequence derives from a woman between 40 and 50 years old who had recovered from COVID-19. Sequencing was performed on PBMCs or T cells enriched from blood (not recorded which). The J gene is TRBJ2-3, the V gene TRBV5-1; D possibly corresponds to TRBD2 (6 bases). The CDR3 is CASSLAAGSGDTQYF. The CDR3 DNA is TGCGCCAGCAGCTTGGCGGCGGGATCCGGAGATACGCAGTATTTT. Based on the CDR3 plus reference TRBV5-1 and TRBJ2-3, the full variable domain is KAGVTQTPRYLIKTRGQQVTLSCSPISGHRSVSWYQQTPGQGLQFLFEYFSETQRNKGNFPGRFSGRQFSNSRSEMNVSTLELGDSALYLCASSLAAGSGDTQYFGPGTRLTVL.